This TCR beta chain was sequenced during a study of shared clonotypes between healthy human individuals. Germline V lookup: CDR1 SNHLY, CDR2 FYNNEI. The CDR3 has 12 residues. V shed 10 bases, J shed 6 bases, and the junction held 7 bases outside the gene matches. Only in-frame clones appear in the TCRdb table, and some are missing; sequencing was by immunoSEQ multiplex PCR. The data show about 1,900,000 clones, over 85% seen once. Naive CD8 cells lacked CD45RO and underwent positive selection for CCR7, leaving out terminally differentiated effector memory CD45RA+ cells. Specimen: naive CD8+ T cells sorted from blood. The receptor comes from a man younger than 35 in good health. The rearrangement links TRBV2 to TRBJ1-2, with TRBD1 identical over 8 bases. This CDR3 is CATRTGRDGYTF. In nucleotides, the CDR3 is TGTGCCACCAGGACAGGGAGGGATGGCTACACCTTC.